Sequencing of this T cell receptor (beta chain) was carried out in a study of identical twins. Overall study findings and caveats: Twin pairs' shared out-of-frame alpha sequences were enriched in low generation probability.

Template switching supplied a universal primer site; unique molecular identifiers were carried on the cDNA. Each CDR3 protein is one row after TCRdb ran MiXCR on the 5' RACE reads. The data contain approximately 220,000 distinct CDR3 sequences, about a tenth of them singletons. This CDR3 is 14 amino acids long. Trimming stripped 5 bases from V and 3 bases from J, with 11 bases between. Germline V gene sequence: CDR1 SGHAT, CDR2 FQDESV (reference sequence). A note on this clonotype: Its matching antigen is unknown.

V usage is TRBV11-1 and J usage is TRBJ2-1, with a weak D call TRBD2 (5 bases). Sequenced sample: memory (CD45RO+) T cells sorted from blood. The source is a woman aged 18-29 years in good health. In DNA form, the CDR3 reads TGTGCCAGCAGCCGATCGGGGAACTACAATGAGCAGTTCTTC. Translated, it gives CASSRSGNYNEQFF.